This is a list of T cell receptor beta chains from one sample in a study of CD8 T cells in ankylosing spondylitis. TCRdb re-called the 5' RACE reads with MiXCR, one entry per CDR3 protein. The sample yields about 390,000 distinct CDR3 sequences, approximately 20% seen once. Sequencing used blood, either unsorted or a sorted T cell fraction (not recorded which). These receptors were obtained from a male donor with ankylosing spondylitis. CDR3s include the opening cysteine and the closing phenylalanine or tryptophan. D genes are given only for firm matches. Expanded clones are given a class, and other clones once, few, many or no size at all.

clone_size d_call v_call cdr3_aa
. . TRBV19 CASIGSRAENTEAFF
. TRBD2 TRBV7-9 CASSFTSGRDGELFF
. TRBD2 TRBV3-1 CASSQQAGVHNEQFF
few . TRBV12-3/TRBV12-4 CASSPGASGANVLTF
. . TRBV29-1 CSVEDGGQLDGFF
. . TRBV4-1 CASSHVHRYEQYF
few . TRBV6-2/TRBV6-3 CASSYIRGEQYF
. . TRBV18 CASSAERDTEAFF
. . TRBV29-1 CSVGGGRYEQYF
. . TRBV5-4 CASSLQGHDEQYF
few . TRBV7-9 CASSLRGEANEKLFF
few TRBD1 TRBV2 CASSVTGPSPLHF
. . TRBV12-3/TRBV12-4 CASSSLNSPLHF
few . TRBV7-9 CASSNQGTYSPLHF
. . TRBV7-6 CASSSHSDSGNTIYF
few TRBD1 TRBV12-3/TRBV12-4 CASTLRTGGKDGYTF
. . TRBV11-2 CASSFGGMYQETQYF
few . TRBV20-1 CSAYDNEQFF
few . TRBV15 CATSRTAGSLYNEQFF
few . TRBV7-2 CASSSSYRDAEAFF